This T cell receptor (beta chain) appears in the sequencing data of a study of T cells after yellow fever vaccination. About the research overall: Researchers used SMART-Seq v4 Ultra Low Input to prepare fractions that had low cell numbers.

Losses at the gene ends were 0 bases for V and 5 bases for J; bases not matched to a gene: 3. This CDR3 contains 14 residues. The germline V gene has CDR1 SGDLS and CDR2 YYNGEE. A universal primer site and UMIs were added as TCR cDNA was made by 5'RACE template switching. Via MiXCR, TCRdb re-called the 5' RACE reads, giving one row per CDR3 protein. The profile shows 450,000 to 550,000 distinct CDR3 sequences, 20% to 25% of them singletons. General study findings and limits: Weaker, the secondary response had a peak occurring faster, on day 5 versus 15.

This clonotype showed up just once. What it binds is not known. This material consisted of PBMCs, taken roughly 20 days after the first yellow fever vaccination. The origin of this receptor is a man between 18 and 29 years old who received the YFV17D yellow fever vaccine. The chain uses TRBV9 and TRBJ2-5, with 8 bases aligning to TRBD1. The CDR3 loop reads CASSVDTGGETQYF. In DNA form, the CDR3 reads TGTGCCAGCAGCGTAGACACAGGGGGGGAGACCCAGTACTTC.